These 26 T cell receptor beta chains were sequenced from one sample in a study of T cells in severe cutaneous drug reactions. The donors had carbamazepine-induced Stevens-Johnson syndrome or toxic epidermal necrolysis. The iRepertoire multiplex PCR system with TCR subtype-specific primers built both bulk and single-cell libraries. Each CDR3 protein gets one entry in TCRdb, which reprocessed the multiplex PCR reads and gives no DNA. Its table lists thousands of distinct CDR3 sequences. Sequencing used cells from a skin blister. The receptors were gathered from a human donor with a severe cutaneous adverse drug reaction.

The chain recombines TRBV27 with TRBJ2-1; the D call of TRBD2 rests on TCRdb alone, since no DNA is present to check it. Looked up from germline, CDR1 is MNHEY and CDR2 is SMNVEV (reference sequence). This CDR3 has 15 amino acids. The CDR3 spells CASRRLGGPNNEQFF.

The chain is built from TRBV7-9 and TRBJ2-3; as DNA is missing, the TRBD2 call by TCRdb cannot be tested. Germline V gene sequence: CDR1 SEHNR, CDR2 FQNEAQ (reference sequence). The CDR3 is made up of 14 amino acids. The CDR3 region is CASSLVAGGDTQYF.

CDR3 sequence reads: CASSPSGYEQYF. The V call is TRBV9, the J call TRBJ2-7. CDR1 is SGDLS, CDR2 YYNGEE, per germline. The CDR3 extends over 12 amino acids.

The chain recombines TRBV4-2 with TRBJ2-7. Germline lookup yields CDR1 LGHNA and CDR2 YNFKEQ. This CDR3 has 14 residues. The CDR3 loop is CASSQETRTYEQYF.

This sequence joins TRBV27 and TRBJ2-7. The CDR3 spans 14 residues. Germline V gives CDR1 MNHEY, CDR2 SMNVEV (reference sequence). The CDR3 protein is CASTRLDGPYEQYF.

The V call is TRBV13, the J call TRBJ2-5; the D gene TCRdb calls, TRBD2, cannot be checked with no DNA. The CDR3 is 15 amino acids. Germline V gives CDR1 PRHDT, CDR2 FYEKMQ (reference sequence). The CDR3 loop is CASKNRLAGQETQYF.

The genes are TRBV28 and TRBJ2-7; TCRdb's assignment of TRBD1 cannot be checked, as there is no DNA. The germline gives CDR1 MDHEN, CDR2 SYDVKM. CDR3 length equals 11 residues. The CDR3 region is CASIGVYEQYF.

This clonotype counts as medium-sized by frequency. The chain is built from TRBV6-2 or TRBV6-3 and TRBJ2-1; TCRdb names TRBD2, which stays unverified in the absence of DNA. The CDR3 is 14 residues long. Germline values: CDR1 MNHEY, CDR2 SVGEGT. CDR3 in amino acids: CASSAAGVLGEQFF.

This chain uses TRBV29-1 with TRBJ1-1. The germline V gene encodes CDR1 SQVTM and CDR2 ANQGSEA. This CDR3 is 12 amino acids long. This CDR3 reads CSVSTVDTEAFF.

The chain links TRBV6-6 to TRBJ2-7; the D gene TCRdb calls, TRBD1, cannot be checked with no DNA. The V gene's germline CDR1 is MNHNY and CDR2 SVGAGI (reference sequence). CDR3 size: 12 residues. The CDR3 here is CASTQDSYEQYF.

The rearrangement links TRBV28 to TRBJ2-4; TCRdb designates TRBD1, a call that cannot be tested without DNA. This CDR3 comprises 19 residues. CDR1 is MDHEN and CDR2 is SYDVKM in the germline V gene. CDR3 region: CASSHRSYDRGEAKNIQYF.

This chain joins TRBV7-3 and TRBJ2-1. The CDR3 is 14 amino acids. Per germline, CDR1 SGHTA and CDR2 FQGTGA. CDR3: CASSLDGRTNEQFF.

The chain links TRBV7-9 to TRBJ2-1. CDR3 length: 14 residues. Germline V gene data show CDR1 as SEHNR and CDR2 as FQNEAQ (reference sequence). This chain's CDR3 is CASSSTFEPDEQFF.

V and J are TRBV7-6 and TRBJ1-1; the D gene TCRdb calls, TRBD1, cannot be checked with no DNA. The CDR3 consists of 15 residues. The germline V gene encodes CDR1 SGHVS and CDR2 FNYEAQ. CDR3 sequence reads: CASSPLGSGGTEAFF.

The chain employs TRBV5-1 and TRBJ2-7; as DNA is missing, the TRBD2 call by TCRdb cannot be tested. The CDR3 extends over 15 amino acids. Per germline, CDR1 SGHRS and CDR2 YFSETQ. CDR3 region: CASSLAGTSGIEQYF.

This sequence joins TRBV29-1 and TRBJ1-1; TCRdb selects TRBD1, and the lack of DNA leaves this call unchecked. The CDR3 runs to 13 residues. The germline CDR1 and CDR2 sequences are SQVTM and ANQGSEA. CDR3 in amino acids: CSVLWTGHTEAFF.

V and J are TRBV28 and TRBJ1-1; TCRdb's D call of TRBD1 is untestable without DNA. The CDR3 spans 14 residues. Germline lookup yields CDR1 MDHEN and CDR2 SYDVKM. This CDR3 reads CASSWDGGNTEAFF.

The genes are TRBV13 and TRBJ1-1. CDR3 length: 14 residues. Germline V gene sequence: CDR1 PRHDT, CDR2 FYEKMQ (reference sequence). CDR3 amino acids: CASSPQSMNTEAFF. Supplemented by reference TRBV13 and TRBJ1-1, the full variable domain reads AAGVIQSPRHLIKEKRETATLKCYPIPRHDTVYWYQQGPGQDPQFLISFYEKMQSDKGSIPDRFSAQQFSDYHSELNMSSLELGDSALYFCASSPQSMNTEAFFGQGTRLTVV.

This chain joins TRBV6-2 or TRBV6-3 and TRBJ2-7; lacking DNA, the TRBD1 call made by TCRdb goes unchecked. This CDR3 is 13 amino acids long. CDR1 MNHEY and CDR2 SVGEGT come from the germline V gene. CDR3 sequence: CASSTGQVDEQYF.

CDR3: CASARGLAGGNDEQFF. The chain links TRBV5-4 to TRBJ2-1; the D gene TCRdb calls, TRBD2, cannot be checked with no DNA. CDR1 and CDR2 from the germline V gene are SGHNT and YYREEE (reference sequence). The CDR3 has 16 amino acids.

This clonotype counts as large by frequency. This chain joins TRBV6-5 and TRBJ2-7; with no DNA, the TCRdb D assignment of TRBD1 cannot be verified. This CDR3 has 15 residues. Germline CDR1 and CDR2: MNHEY and SVGAGI. This CDR3 is CATRNTGGTAYEQYF.

This chain connects TRBV13 to TRBJ1-2; absent DNA, TCRdb's TRBD1 call cannot be checked. CDR1 and CDR2 from the germline V gene are PRHDT and FYEKMQ (reference sequence). The CDR3 runs 15 residues. The CDR3: CASSLGAGTIYGYTF.

The chain joins TRBV27 to TRBJ2-2; the TRBD2 assignment by TCRdb is unverifiable without DNA. From germline, CDR1 is MNHEY and CDR2 SMNVEV (reference sequence). This CDR3 comprises 16 residues. CDR3 in amino acids: CASSPGLAPNTGELFF.

Its frequency marks this clonotype as medium-sized. The chain carries TRBV3-1 and TRBJ2-7; TCRdb selects TRBD1, and the lack of DNA leaves this call unchecked. Per the germline V gene, CDR1 is LGHDT and CDR2 is YNNKEL (reference sequence). CDR3 length: 12 residues. The CDR3 reads CASSPGLREQYF.

This sequence joins TRBV9 and TRBJ2-1; TCRdb names TRBD1, which stays unverified in the absence of DNA. Germline V CDR1 and CDR2: SGDLS, YYNGEE. The CDR3 sequence is 14 residues long. The CDR3 is CASTAGVAYNEQFF.

The chain combines TRBV11-2 with TRBJ2-5; lacking DNA, the TRBD1 call made by TCRdb goes unchecked. Germline loops: CDR1 SGHAT, CDR2 FQNNGV. The CDR3 loop spans 13 amino acids. The CDR3 here is CASSLGTGGTQYF. The whole variable domain, remainder taken from reference TRBV11-2 and TRBJ2-5, is EAGVAQSPRYKIIEKRQSVAFWCNPISGHATLYWYQQILGQGPKLLIQFQNNGVVDDSQLPKDRFSAERLKGVDSTLKIQPAKLEDSAVYLCASSLGTGGTQYFGPGTRLLVL.